The present T cell receptor beta chain was sequenced within a study of CD8+ T cells in alopecia areata. Study conclusions and caveats: Lesional scalp exceeded normal scalp in clonality, especially in alopecia totalis/universalis. Clarity of TCR sharing across patients fell short of that in mice, possibly HLA-related.

Comments on this clone: Its target is not known.

In germline, CDR1 is SQVTM, CDR2 ANQGSEA. The CDR3 totals 14 residues. V shed 5 bases and J 4 bases; nucleotides not matched to a gene: 7. The sequencing template was cDNA reverse transcribed from extracted RNA. Libraries were prepared by immunoSEQ multiplex PCR; TCRdb keeps only in-frame clonotypes and omits some of them. Among around 190,000 clones listed, about 61% were seen once. V gene TRBV29-1 combines with J gene TRBJ2-1; TRBD2 matches at 8 bases. The sequence was collected from a human donor in good health. The material sequenced was CD8+ T cells sorted from blood. CDR3 loop: CSVLAGNSYNEQFF. CDR3 DNA sequence: TGCAGCGTTTTAGCGGGGAACTCTTACAATGAGCAGTTCTTC.